These 20 T cell receptor beta chains were all obtained from the same sample, sequenced in a study of OX40 agonist ivuxolimab in advanced cancers. Produced via immunoSEQ multiplex PCR; TCRdb's table is partial and in-frame only. The sample yields tens of thousands of clones, approximately 92% seen once. The specimen comprised CD4+ or CD8+ T cells sorted from blood, sampled in a trial of the OX40 agonist ivuxolimab. The receptors were sampled from an adult with an advanced solid tumor such as melanoma, head and neck, liver or kidney cancer.

This rearrangement joins TRBV7-2 to TRBJ1-5; D is perhaps TRBD1 (6 bases). The CDR3 is 15 residues long. The germline gives CDR1 SGHTA, CDR2 FQGNSA. V gave up 5 bases and J gave up 1 base, with 12 bases separating them. The CDR3 reads CASSLGHSSNQPQHF. CDR3 nucleotides: TGTGCCAGCAGCCTGGGACACAGCAGCAATCAGCCCCAGCATTTT.

The chain employs TRBV27 and TRBJ1-5; D is undetermined. From germline, CDR1 is MNHEY and CDR2 SMNVEV (reference sequence). The CDR3 sequence is 11 residues long. Trimming pared 9 bases from V and 0 bases from J, leaving 3 bases between. This CDR3 reads CARNSNQPQHF. CDR3 nucleotide sequence: TGTGCCAGGAATAGCAATCAGCCCCAGCATTTT.

Only one count was recorded for this clone. The chain combines TRBV7-3 with TRBJ2-1, with TRBD2 identical over 10 bases. The CDR3 length is 17 residues. The germline CDR1 and CDR2 sequences are SGHTA and FQGTGA. V lost 2 bases to trimming and J lost 7 bases; unmatched junction nucleotides: 11. CDR3 protein: CASSLDPPLAGRNEQFF. CDR3 nucleotides: TGTGCCAGCAGCTTAGACCCTCCACTAGCGGGGAGGAATGAGCAGTTCTTC.

The chain carries TRBV6-6 and TRBJ1-2; D is undetermined. Trimming removed 2 bases at V and 4 bases at J, with 8 bases between. CDR3 length: 13 residues. CDR1 MNHNY and CDR2 SVGAGI come from the germline V gene (reference sequence). The CDR3 protein is CASSYAGTYGYTF. Written as DNA, the CDR3 is TGTGCCAGCAGTTACGCGGGTACCTATGGCTACACCTTC.

The V gene is TRBV5-6, the J gene TRBJ2-7; TRBD1 might be the D (5 bases). Germline V CDR1 and CDR2: SGHDT, YYEEEE. The CDR3 has 12 residues. V was trimmed by 1 base and J by 3 bases, leaving 5 bases between them. CDR3 sequence (DNA): TGTGCCAGCAGCTTGACAGGCTACGAGCAGTACTTC. Translation: CASSLTGYEQYF.

The chain carries TRBV27 and TRBJ2-4, with 9 bases lining up with TRBD1. This CDR3 has 16 amino acids. Germline CDR1 and CDR2: MNHEY and SMNVEV (reference sequence). V lost 4 bases and J lost 0; bases outside the gene matches: 4. This CDR3 reads CASSWTGVGAKNIQYF. In DNA, the CDR3 is TGTGCCAGCAGTTGGACAGGGGTGGGAGCCAAAAACATTCAGTACTTC.

The CDR3 reads CASSQADSYEQYF. The CDR3 DNA reads TGCGCCAGCAGCCAAGCAGATTCCTACGAGCAGTACTTC. The chain couples TRBV4-1 to TRBJ2-7; D gene ambiguous. Germline V gene lookup returns CDR1 MGHRA and CDR2 YSYEKL. The CDR3 consists of 13 residues. Between the trimmed V and J ends, which lost 1 base and 1 base, there was a span of 5 bases.

The J gene is TRBJ2-1, the V gene TRBV27; D remains unclear. Germline CDR1 and CDR2: MNHEY and SMNVEV (reference sequence). This CDR3 spans 13 amino acids. Trimming shortened V by 3 bases and J by 6 bases, and 9 bases separated the two germline ends. The CDR3 spells CASSLSGPNEQFF. The CDR3 DNA reads TGTGCCAGCAGTTTGAGTGGTCCCAATGAGCAGTTCTTC.

J is TRBJ2-1 and V is TRBV7-2; D ambiguous. Germline V gene data show CDR1 as SGHTA and CDR2 as FQGNSA. V lost 6 bases and J 4 bases, leaving 7 bases between the germline ends. This CDR3 has 12 residues. DNA for the CDR3: TGTGCCAGCAGTCCCTATTACAATGAGCAGTTCTTC. Its translation is CASSPYYNEQFF.

The V and J genes are TRBV2 and TRBJ1-2; D not certain. Germline values: CDR1 SNHLY, CDR2 FYNNEI. The V end was cut by 8 bases, the J end by 2 bases, with 18 bases between. This CDR3 has 15 residues. CDR3 in DNA: TGTGCCAGCGCCACAGAACTAAACTCAAACTATGGCTACACCTTC. The encoded protein is CASATELNSNYGYTF.

CDR3 loop: CASSLLQGRTQYF. In nucleotides, the CDR3 is TGTGCCAGCAGTTTACTCCAGGGTCGGACGCAGTATTTT. J is TRBJ2-3 and V is TRBV27; D might be TRBD1 (5 bases). The CDR3 extends over 13 amino acids. Germline V CDR1 and CDR2: MNHEY, SMNVEV (reference sequence). Trimming cost V 2 bases and J 9 bases, with 12 bases left between them.

This chain links TRBV7-9 with TRBJ1-2; D is possibly TRBD1 (6 bases). Germline CDR1 and CDR2: SEHNR and FQNEAQ (reference sequence). Trimming stripped 5 bases from V and 4 bases from J, with 14 bases between. The CDR3 is made up of 14 amino acids. The CDR3 DNA sequence: TGTGCCAGCAGCAACCGGGACACCTTCTATGGCTACACCTTC. It specifies CASSNRDTFYGYTF.

This sequence joins TRBV7-9 and TRBJ2-2, with D uncertain. V lost 6 bases and J lost 1, with 6 bases in between. Germline loops: CDR1 SEHNR, CDR2 FQNEAQ (reference sequence). The CDR3 has 13 amino acids. CDR3 bases: TGTGCCAGCAGGCCAGGGAACACCGGGGAGCTGTTTTTT. It yields the protein CASRPGNTGELFF. The full variable domain, rest sourced from reference TRBV7-9 and TRBJ2-2, is DTGVSQNPRHKITKRGQNVTFRCDPISEHNRLYWYRQTLGQGPEFLTYFQNEAQLEKSRLLSDRFSAERPKGSFSTLEIQRTEQGDSAMYLCASRPGNTGELFFGEGSRLTVL.

This chain connects TRBV7-8 to TRBJ2-7; TRBD1 matches 9 bases. The V gene's germline CDR1 is SGHVS and CDR2 FQNEAQ. This CDR3 contains 15 residues. After removal of 5 bases from V and 0 bases from J, the junction contained 5 bases not matched to a gene. This CDR3 reads CASSPRDRVSYEQYF. In DNA form, the CDR3 reads TGTGCCAGCAGCCCGCGGGACAGGGTCTCCTACGAGCAGTACTTC.

The V gene is TRBV15, the J gene TRBJ1-5, with TRBD1 identical over 7 bases. The V gene end was trimmed by 4 bases and the J gene end by 5 bases; junction bases not matched to a gene: 8. The CDR3 length is 15 residues. Germline values: CDR1 LNHNV, CDR2 YYDKDF (reference sequence). The CDR3 DNA reads as TGTGCCACCAGCACGGGACAGACGAGCCATCAGCCCCAGCATTTT. It encodes CATSTGQTSHQPQHF.

The chain combines TRBV28 with TRBJ1-5; TRBD1 matches at 7 bases. In germline, CDR1 is MDHEN, CDR2 SYDVKM. Losses at the gene ends were 8 bases for V and 7 bases for J; bases not matched to a gene: 11. The CDR3 sequence is 14 residues long. For the CDR3, the DNA is TGTGCCAGCGAACAGACAGGGCTCGGACAGCCCCAGCATTTT. Translating it yields CASEQTGLGQPQHF.

This chain links TRBV7-9 with TRBJ1-2; D unclear. Per germline, CDR1 SEHNR and CDR2 FQNEAQ (reference sequence). Trimming shortened V by 2 bases and J by 4 bases, and 11 bases separated the two germline ends. The CDR3 contains 14 residues. In DNA form, the CDR3 reads TGTGCCAGCAGCTTAATTTTTGAGTCCTATGGCTACACCTTC. Residues: CASSLIFESYGYTF.

The rearrangement links TRBV18 to TRBJ1-2; D is undetermined. The CDR3 spans 18 residues. Trimming took off 3 bases at V and 1 base at J, with 21 bases between the two ends. Per germline, CDR1 KGHSH and CDR2 LQKENI. The CDR3 spells CASSPSAFWNKINYGYTF. The CDR3 region has the DNA TGTGCCAGCTCACCGTCAGCCTTTTGGAACAAAATTAACTATGGCTACACCTTC.

The genes are TRBV9 and TRBJ1-5; 7 bases fit TRBD1. Germline CDR1 is SGDLS and CDR2 is YYNGEE. Trimming removed 3 bases from V and 1 base from J; junction bases left unmatched: 4. The CDR3 spans 15 residues. The CDR3 DNA reads as TGTGCCAGCAGCGAAGGGGGCGCGAGCAATCAGCCCCAGCATTTT. Translation: CASSEGGASNQPQHF.

The rearrangement uses TRBV19 and TRBJ2-5; tentatively, D is TRBD1 or TRBD2 (5 bases each). V lost 4 bases and J 0 bases, leaving 15 bases between the germline ends. Germline V CDR1 and CDR2: LNHDA, SQIVND (reference sequence). The CDR3 runs to 16 residues. CDR3 residues: CASSSGTEPYQETQYF. Written as DNA, the CDR3 is TGTGCCAGTAGTAGTGGGACGGAACCGTACCAAGAGACCCAGTACTTC.